This entry features one TCR beta chain sequence. This sample stems from a study of blood T cell repertoires in COVID-19. Participants were aged roughly 18 to 95 years, lived in around 22 US areas, and enrolled virtually. This CDR3 region has 20 residues. The germline V and J ends were trimmed by 4 bases and 4 bases, with 32 bases remaining between them. In the original analysis: Counts of nucleated cells, estimated from reference gene primer amplification, were obtained. Assay: immunoSEQ multiplex PCR; the TCRdb copy retains only in-frame clones and omits some. V and J calls and clone size are as listed in that table; D and trimming were resolved from the DNA. The profile shows around 130,000 clones, approximately 84% of them singletons.

Sequencing was carried out using PBMCs or T cells enriched from blood (not recorded which). This receptor was taken from a woman between 45 and 60 years old with acute COVID-19. The rearrangement joins TRBV5-3 to TRBJ2-5; the D gene is possibly TRBD2 (6 bases). TRBV5-3 carries the ORF label, with uncertain function. CDR3 DNA sequence: TGTGCCAGAAGCAATGTCCGAAAGTGTCCCGGGGCCCGGCGGGGAGAGACCCAGTACTTC. It translates to CARSNVRKCPGARRGETQYF.